Below, 20 T cell receptor beta chains from the same sample are listed, as sequenced in a study of blood T cells in healthy people across ages. Then a second PCR, running roughly 7 to 11 cycles, was carried out with a sample-barcoded 5' primer and a J-beta primer mix. TCRdb used MiXCR to reprocess the 5' RACE reads, holding one entry per CDR3 protein. The sample carries 1.2 million to 1.5 million distinct CDR3 sequences, 55% to 75% recorded once. The source material was blood. These receptors all come from a man aged 18 to 29 in good health.

The chain couples TRBV7-2 to TRBJ2-1; 8 nucleotides match TRBD1. Trimming cost V 5 bases and J 3 bases; bases outside gene matches: 9. The CDR3 is 16 amino acids. From germline, CDR1 is SGHTA and CDR2 FQGNSA. CDR3 protein: CASSPSGTGVYNEQFF. In DNA, the CDR3 is TGTGCCAGCAGCCCTTCCGGGACAGGAGTCTACAATGAGCAGTTCTTC.

The chain joins TRBV20-1 to TRBJ2-7, with D perhaps TRBD1 (6 bases). Trimming left V 3 bases short and J 3 bases short, with 9 bases between. The CDR3 sequence is 12 residues long. Looked up from germline, CDR1 is DFQATT and CDR2 is SNEGSKA (reference sequence). The CDR3 loop reads CSARQGNYEQYF. For the CDR3, the DNA is TGCAGTGCTAGGCAGGGGAACTACGAGCAGTACTTC.

The V and J genes are TRBV20-1 and TRBJ2-3; weak D call: TRBD2 (6 bases). The germline V and J ends were trimmed by 5 bases and 3 bases, with 15 bases remaining between them. CDR1 is DFQATT and CDR2 is SNEGSKA in the germline V gene (reference sequence). The CDR3 covers 14 residues. As DNA, the CDR3 is TGCAGTGCTTACGGGACTCTCGGTACAGATACGCAGTATTTT. Its translation is CSAYGTLGTDTQYF.

This clonotype showed up just a few times. The chain uses TRBV7-2 and TRBJ2-5; D is unresolved. This CDR3 has 15 amino acids. Germline V gene data show CDR1 as SGHTA and CDR2 as FQGNSA. V was trimmed by 1 base and J by 7 bases, leaving 16 bases between them. Written as DNA, the CDR3 is TGTGCCAGCAGCTTAGGCGCTCTTGGCCCGGGGACCCAGTACTTC. It encodes CASSLGALGPGTQYF.

This clonotype showed up just a few times. The CDR3 reads CASSLTRGAISGYTF. The CDR3 DNA reads TGTGCCAGCAGCCTCACTCGGGGGGCCATAAGTGGCTACACCTTC. This chain links TRBV7-2 with TRBJ1-2; tentative D call: TRBD1 (6 bases). Trimming stripped 5 bases from V and 7 bases from J, with 20 bases between. Looked up from germline, CDR1 is SGHTA and CDR2 is FQGNSA. CDR3 length: 15 residues.

This rearrangement joins TRBV4-1 to TRBJ1-5; D might be TRBD1 (5 bases). The CDR3 contains 15 residues. Trimming stripped 0 bases from V and 11 bases from J, with 17 bases between. Germline V gene lookup returns CDR1 MGHRA and CDR2 YSYEKL. The CDR3 here is CASSQDRNPRGSQHF. The DNA of the CDR3 is TGCGCCAGCAGCCAAGATCGCAACCCGAGGGGATCCCAGCATTTT.

The chain has TRBV5-1 and TRBJ2-6; 7 positions match TRBD1. The CDR3 is made up of 20 amino acids. V dropped 4 bases and J dropped 4; count of bases not matched to a gene: 20. The germline CDR1 and CDR2 sequences are SGHRS and YFSETQ. The CDR3 coding sequence is TGCGCCAGCAGCCTCCGAGAGGGGACAGCTTCTTACTCCGGGGCCAACGTCCTGACTTTC. It specifies CASSLREGTASYSGANVLTF. The full variable domain, with the rest looked up from reference TRBV5-1 and TRBJ2-6, is KAGVTQTPRYLIKTRGQQVTLSCSPISGHRSVSWYQQTPGQGLQFLFEYFSETQRNKGNFPGRFSGRQFSNSRSEMNVSTLELGDSALYLCASSLREGTASYSGANVLTFGAGSRLTVL.

The J gene is TRBJ1-1, the V gene TRBV4-3, with 10 bases lining up with TRBD1. The CDR3 consists of 17 residues. The ends lost 1 base at V and 5 bases at J; junction bases unmatched: 10. The germline V gene has CDR1 LGHNA and CDR2 YSLEER. CDR3 sequence: CASSQVFGQGVRTEAFF. The CDR3 region has the DNA TGCGCCAGCAGCCAAGTGTTTGGACAGGGGGTTAGAACTGAAGCTTTCTTT.

This clonotype turned up a few times. The chain joins TRBV10-3 to TRBJ2-7, with 7 bases that match TRBD2. The CDR3 consists of 15 residues. Trimming took 2 bases from V and 6 from J; bases not matched to a gene: 10. CDR1 ENHRY and CDR2 SYGVKD come from the germline V gene. The CDR3 sequence: CAISEVRGVSAEQYF. DNA for the CDR3: TGTGCCATCAGTGAGGTCCGGGGGGTCTCCGCCGAGCAGTACTTC.

This sequence joins TRBV27 and TRBJ2-2; 7 bases line up with TRBD2. V lost 3 bases to trimming and J lost 8 bases; unmatched junction nucleotides: 12. The V gene's germline CDR1 is MNHEY and CDR2 SMNVEV (reference sequence). The CDR3 length is 16 residues. The CDR3 DNA follows: TGTGCCAGCAGTTTTAACCCCGGGACTACAGGAGGGGAGCTGTTTTTT. This gives the protein CASSFNPGTTGGELFF.

The chain uses TRBV27 and TRBJ2-7, with 7 positions matching TRBD1. Germline CDR1 is MNHEY and CDR2 is SMNVEV (reference sequence). CDR3 size: 15 residues. J lost 0 bases, V lost 3 bases, and 5 bases had no gene match. CDR3 sequence: CASSFGQVSSYEQYF. The CDR3 region has the DNA TGTGCCAGCAGTTTCGGACAGGTCAGCTCCTACGAGCAGTACTTC.

Notes on this clonotype: Germline and junction disagree at one end, which may indicate a read error. This chain uses TRBV12-3 or TRBV12-4 with TRBJ1-5; D might be TRBD1 (5 bases). The CDR3 sequence is 16 residues long. The CDR3 DNA is TGTGCCAGTAGTTTGTTCGTTGGGGGATTCAGTCAGCCCCAGCATTTT. Protein sequence: CASSLFVGGFSQPQHF.

V gene TRBV7-2 combines with J gene TRBJ2-7; no reliable D call. Germline CDR1 reads SGHTA; CDR2 reads FQGNSA. V shed 5 bases and J shed 5 bases, with 16 bases lying between them. This CDR3 is 14 amino acids long. CDR3 DNA: TGTGCCAGCAGCCCCGACGTTTCCTATGACGAGCAGTACTTC. Translating gives CASSPDVSYDEQYF.

This chain links TRBV4-3 with TRBJ1-6, with a weak D call TRBD1 (5 bases). V lost 6 bases, J lost 7 bases, and 16 bases lay in between. The CDR3 length is 15 residues. Germline values: CDR1 LGHNA, CDR2 YSLEER. The CDR3 reads CASRGTELGNSPLHF. DNA for the CDR3: TGCGCCAGCAGGGGGACGGAGCTAGGAAATTCACCCCTCCACTTT.

The V gene is TRBV20-1, the J gene TRBJ2-7; D gene unclear. This CDR3 comprises 14 residues. In germline, CDR1 is DFQATT, CDR2 SNEGSKA (reference sequence). The V gene lost 1 base and the J gene lost 2 bases, with 12 bases spanning the gap. Here the CDR3 DNA reads TGCAGTGCTAGAGCATTACTCGACCCCTACGAGCAGTACTTC. This gives the protein CSARALLDPYEQYF.

This clonotype came up many times. The V gene is TRBV28, the J gene TRBJ2-7; no clear D gene. The CDR3 is 13 amino acids. Germline CDR1 is MDHEN and CDR2 is SYDVKM. V shed 3 bases and J shed 2 bases, with 8 bases lying between them. The DNA for the CDR3 is TGTGCCAGCAGTTTGAGCAGAGCCTACGAGCAGTACTTC. It encodes CASSLSRAYEQYF.

The chain has TRBV6-5 and TRBJ1-5; 7 nucleotides line up with TRBD1. This CDR3 has 16 residues. The trim removed 5 bases at V and 5 bases at J, leaving 12 bases unmatched. The V gene's germline CDR1 is MNHEY and CDR2 SVGAGI. Here the CDR3 reads CASSRRVGGQYQPQHF. In DNA, the CDR3 is TGTGCCAGCAGTCGCAGGGTAGGGGGCCAATATCAGCCCCAGCATTTT.

The J gene is TRBJ1-2, the V gene TRBV20-1; a possible D gene is TRBD1 (5 bases). With 5 bases removed from V and 4 bases from J, the gap between germline ends came to 11 bases. CDR1 is DFQATT, CDR2 SNEGSKA, per germline (reference sequence). This CDR3 has 12 amino acids. The CDR3 sequence is CSADGGGYGYTF. The CDR3 DNA sequence: TGCAGTGCTGACGGGGGGGGCTATGGCTACACCTTC.

The chain combines TRBV20-1 with TRBJ2-5; the D gene is possibly TRBD1 (6 bases). Germline V CDR1 and CDR2: DFQATT, SNEGSKA (reference sequence). The V gene lost 4 bases and the J gene lost 5 bases, with 11 bases spanning the gap. The CDR3 consists of 12 residues. CDR3 nucleotide sequence: TGCAGTGCTAACCCAGGGGCGGAGACCCAGTACTTC. Translation gives CSANPGAETQYF.

This chain joins TRBV15 and TRBJ2-3; TRBD1 matches 8 bases. V lost 1 base to trimming and J lost 2 bases; unmatched junction nucleotides: 2. The CDR3 is 15 residues long. In germline, CDR1 is LNHNV, CDR2 YYDKDF (reference sequence). This CDR3 is CATSRVTGVTDTQYF. As DNA, the CDR3 is TGTGCCACCAGCAGAGTGACAGGGGTCACAGATACGCAGTATTTT. Full variable domain (missing parts from reference TRBV15 and TRBJ2-3): DAMVIQNPRYQVTQFGKPVTLSCSQTLNHNVMYWYQQKSSQAPKLLFHYYDKDFNNEADTPDNFQSRRPNTSFCFLDIRSPGLGDTAMYLCATSRVTGVTDTQYFGPGTRLTVL.